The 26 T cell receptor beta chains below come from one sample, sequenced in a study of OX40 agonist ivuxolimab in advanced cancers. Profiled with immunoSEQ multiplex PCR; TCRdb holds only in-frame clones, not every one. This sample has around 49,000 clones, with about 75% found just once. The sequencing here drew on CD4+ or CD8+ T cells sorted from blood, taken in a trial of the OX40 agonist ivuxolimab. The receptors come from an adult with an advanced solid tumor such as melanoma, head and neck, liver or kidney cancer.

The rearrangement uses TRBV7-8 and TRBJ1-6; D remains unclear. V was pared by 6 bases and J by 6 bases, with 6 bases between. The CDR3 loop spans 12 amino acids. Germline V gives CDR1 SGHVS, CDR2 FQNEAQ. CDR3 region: CASRRANSPLHF. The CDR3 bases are TGTGCCAGCAGGCGGGCTAATTCACCCCTCCACTTT. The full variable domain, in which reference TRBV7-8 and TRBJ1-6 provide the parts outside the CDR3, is GAGVSQSPRYKVAKRGQDVALRCDPISGHVSLFWYQQALGQGPEFLTYFQNEAQLDKSGLPSDRFFAERPEGSVSTLKIQRTQQEDSAVYLCASRRANSPLHFGNGTRLTVT.

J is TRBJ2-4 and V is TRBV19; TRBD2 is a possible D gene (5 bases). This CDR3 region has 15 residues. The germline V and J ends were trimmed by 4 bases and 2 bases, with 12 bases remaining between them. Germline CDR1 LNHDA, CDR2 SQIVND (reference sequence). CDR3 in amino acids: CASSRIGETKNIQYF. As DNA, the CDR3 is TGTGCCAGTAGTAGAATCGGGGAAACCAAAAACATTCAGTACTTC.

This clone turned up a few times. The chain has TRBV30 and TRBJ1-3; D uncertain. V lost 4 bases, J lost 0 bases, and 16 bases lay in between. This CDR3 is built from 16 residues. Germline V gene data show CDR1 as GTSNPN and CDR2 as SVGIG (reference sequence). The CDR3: CAWNGGSAPSGNTIYF. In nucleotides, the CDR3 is TGTGCCTGGAATGGTGGCAGTGCACCCTCTGGAAACACCATATATTTT.

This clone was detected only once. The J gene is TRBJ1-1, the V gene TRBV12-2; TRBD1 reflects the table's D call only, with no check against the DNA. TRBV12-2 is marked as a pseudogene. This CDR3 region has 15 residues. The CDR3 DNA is TGTGCAAGTCGCACTAACAGGGGGATCTTCACTGAAGCTTTCTTT. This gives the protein CASRTNRGIFTEAFF.

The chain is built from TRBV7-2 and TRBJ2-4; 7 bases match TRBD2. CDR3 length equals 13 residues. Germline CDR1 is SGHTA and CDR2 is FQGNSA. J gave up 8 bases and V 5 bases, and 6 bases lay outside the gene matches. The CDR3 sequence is CASSVGGRDIQYF. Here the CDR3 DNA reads TGTGCCAGCAGCGTGGGGGGGAGGGACATTCAGTACTTC. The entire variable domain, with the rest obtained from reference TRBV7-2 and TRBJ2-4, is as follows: GAGVSQSPSNKVTEKGKDVELRCDPISGHTALYWYRQSLGQGLEFLIYFQGNSAPDKSGLPSDRFSAERTGGSVSTLTIQRTQQEDSAVYLCASSVGGRDIQYFGAGTRLSVL.

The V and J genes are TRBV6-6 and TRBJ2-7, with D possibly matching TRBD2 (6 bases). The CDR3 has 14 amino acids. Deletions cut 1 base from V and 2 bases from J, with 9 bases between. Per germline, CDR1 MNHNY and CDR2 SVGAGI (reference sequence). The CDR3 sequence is CASSYLSGPYEQYF. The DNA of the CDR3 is TGTGCCAGCAGTTACTTGAGCGGGCCCTACGAGCAGTACTTC.

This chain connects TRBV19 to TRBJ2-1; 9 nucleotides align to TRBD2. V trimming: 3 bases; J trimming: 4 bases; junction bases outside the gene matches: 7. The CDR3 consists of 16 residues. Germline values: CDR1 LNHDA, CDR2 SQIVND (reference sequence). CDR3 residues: CASSMVLAGNYNEQFF. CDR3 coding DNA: TGTGCCAGTAGTATGGTCCTAGCGGGGAATTACAATGAGCAGTTCTTC.

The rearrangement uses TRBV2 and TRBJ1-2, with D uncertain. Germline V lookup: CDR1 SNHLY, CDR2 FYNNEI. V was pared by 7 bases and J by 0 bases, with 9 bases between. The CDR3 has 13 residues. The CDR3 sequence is CASTRNANYGYTF. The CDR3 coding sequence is TGTGCCAGCACCCGAAACGCTAACTATGGCTACACCTTC.

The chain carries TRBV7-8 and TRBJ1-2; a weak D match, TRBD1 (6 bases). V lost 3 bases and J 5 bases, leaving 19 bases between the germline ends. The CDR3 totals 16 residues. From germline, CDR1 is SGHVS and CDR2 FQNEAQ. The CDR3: CASSLIATQGSYGYTF. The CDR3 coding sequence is TGTGCCAGCAGCTTGATTGCGACACAGGGTTCTTATGGCTACACCTTC. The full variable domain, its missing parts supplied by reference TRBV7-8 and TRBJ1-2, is GAGVSQSPRYKVAKRGQDVALRCDPISGHVSLFWYQQALGQGPEFLTYFQNEAQLDKSGLPSDRFFAERPEGSVSTLKIQRTQQEDSAVYLCASSLIATQGSYGYTFGSGTRLTVV.

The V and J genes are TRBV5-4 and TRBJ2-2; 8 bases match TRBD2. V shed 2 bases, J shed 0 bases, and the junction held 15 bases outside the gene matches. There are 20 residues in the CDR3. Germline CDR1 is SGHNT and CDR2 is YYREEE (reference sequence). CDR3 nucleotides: TGTGCCAGCAGCTTTGGCCGCGGGGGGCCCCGGGGATCGAACACCGGGGAGCTGTTTTTT. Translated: CASSFGRGGPRGSNTGELFF.

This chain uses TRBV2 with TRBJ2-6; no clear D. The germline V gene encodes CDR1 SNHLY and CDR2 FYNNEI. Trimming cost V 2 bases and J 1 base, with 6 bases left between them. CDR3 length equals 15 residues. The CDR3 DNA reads TGTGCCAGCAGTGAAAGGTCTTCTGGGGCCAACGTCCTGACTTTC. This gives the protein CASSERSSGANVLTF.

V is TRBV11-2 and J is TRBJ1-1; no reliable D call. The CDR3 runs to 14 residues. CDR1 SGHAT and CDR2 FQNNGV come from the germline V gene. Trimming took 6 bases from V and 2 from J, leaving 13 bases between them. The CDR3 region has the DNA TGTGCCAGCAGTTCCGGGGTCCTTAACACTGAAGCTTTCTTT. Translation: CASSSGVLNTEAFF.

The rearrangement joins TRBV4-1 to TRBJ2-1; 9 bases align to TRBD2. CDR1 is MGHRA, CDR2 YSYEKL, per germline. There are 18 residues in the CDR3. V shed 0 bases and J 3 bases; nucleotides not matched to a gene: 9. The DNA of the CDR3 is TGCGCCAGCAGCCAAGATACTCGGCTAGCGGGAATCTACAATGAGCAGTTCTTC. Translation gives CASSQDTRLAGIYNEQFF.

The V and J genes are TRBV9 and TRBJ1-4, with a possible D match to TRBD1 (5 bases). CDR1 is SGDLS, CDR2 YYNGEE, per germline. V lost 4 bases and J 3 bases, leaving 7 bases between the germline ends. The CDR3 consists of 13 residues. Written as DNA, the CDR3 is TGTGCCAGCAGCTTGGGACCTAATGAAAAACTGTTTTTT. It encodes CASSLGPNEKLFF.

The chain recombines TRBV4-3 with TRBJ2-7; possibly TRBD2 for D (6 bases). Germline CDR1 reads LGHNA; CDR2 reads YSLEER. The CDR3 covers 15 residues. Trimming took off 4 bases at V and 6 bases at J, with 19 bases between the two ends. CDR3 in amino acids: CASSPHGGQGGEQYF. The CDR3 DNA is TGCGCCAGCAGCCCGCATGGAGGGCAGGGAGGCGAGCAGTACTTC.

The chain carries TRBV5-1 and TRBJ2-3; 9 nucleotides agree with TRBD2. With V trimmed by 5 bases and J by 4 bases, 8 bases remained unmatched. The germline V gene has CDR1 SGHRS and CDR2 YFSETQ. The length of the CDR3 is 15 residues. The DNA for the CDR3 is TGCGCCAGCAGATCGGGACTAGCAGGGGCAGATACGCAGTATTTT. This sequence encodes CASRSGLAGADTQYF.

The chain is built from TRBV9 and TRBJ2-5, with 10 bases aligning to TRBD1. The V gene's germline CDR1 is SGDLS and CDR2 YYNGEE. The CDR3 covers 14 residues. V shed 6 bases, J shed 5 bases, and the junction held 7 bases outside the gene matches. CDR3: CASNRDRGVETQYF. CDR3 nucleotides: TGTGCCAGCAACAGGGACAGGGGTGTTGAGACCCAGTACTTC.

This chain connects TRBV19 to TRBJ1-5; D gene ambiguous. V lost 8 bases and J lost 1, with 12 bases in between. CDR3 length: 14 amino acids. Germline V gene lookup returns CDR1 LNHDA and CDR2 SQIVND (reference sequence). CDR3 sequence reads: CASEDGWSNQPQHF. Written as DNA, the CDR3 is TGTGCCAGTGAAGATGGTTGGAGCAATCAGCCCCAGCATTTT.

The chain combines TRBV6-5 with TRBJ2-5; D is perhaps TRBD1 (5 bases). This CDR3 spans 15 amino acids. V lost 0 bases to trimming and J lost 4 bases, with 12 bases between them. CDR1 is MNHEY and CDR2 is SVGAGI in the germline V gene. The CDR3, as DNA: TGTGCCAGCAGTTACTCGAACAGGCTTGTAGAGACCCAGTACTTC. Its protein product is CASSYSNRLVETQYF.

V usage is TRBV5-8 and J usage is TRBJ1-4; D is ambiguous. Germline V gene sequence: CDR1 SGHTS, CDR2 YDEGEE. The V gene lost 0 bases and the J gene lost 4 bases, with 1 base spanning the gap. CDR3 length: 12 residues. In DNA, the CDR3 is TGTGCCAGCAGCTTGGGTAATGAAAAACTGTTTTTT. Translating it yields CASSLGNEKLFF.

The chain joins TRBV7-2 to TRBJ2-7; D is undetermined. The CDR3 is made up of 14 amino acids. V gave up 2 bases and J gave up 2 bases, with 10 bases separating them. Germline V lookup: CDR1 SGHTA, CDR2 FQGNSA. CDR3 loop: CASSLIPGTYEQYF. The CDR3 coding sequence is TGTGCCAGCAGCTTAATACCTGGGACCTACGAGCAGTACTTC.

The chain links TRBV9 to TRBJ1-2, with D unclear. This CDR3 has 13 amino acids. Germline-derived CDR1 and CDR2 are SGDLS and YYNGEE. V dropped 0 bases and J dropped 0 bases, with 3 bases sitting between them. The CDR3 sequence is CASSVGTNYGYTF. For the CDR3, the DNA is TGTGCCAGCAGCGTAGGGACTAACTATGGCTACACCTTC.

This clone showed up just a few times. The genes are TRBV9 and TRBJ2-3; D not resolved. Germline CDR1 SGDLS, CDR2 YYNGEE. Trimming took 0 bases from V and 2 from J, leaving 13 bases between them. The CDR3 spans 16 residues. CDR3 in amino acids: CASSVEGSYLTDTQYF. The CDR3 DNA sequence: TGTGCCAGCAGCGTAGAGGGCAGTTACCTCACAGATACGCAGTATTTT. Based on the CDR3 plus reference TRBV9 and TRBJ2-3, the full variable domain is DSGVTQTPKHLITATGQRVTLRCSPRSGDLSVYWYQQSLDQGLQFLIQYYNGEERAKGNILERFSAQQFPDLHSELNLSSLELGDSALYFCASSVEGSYLTDTQYFGPGTRLTVL.

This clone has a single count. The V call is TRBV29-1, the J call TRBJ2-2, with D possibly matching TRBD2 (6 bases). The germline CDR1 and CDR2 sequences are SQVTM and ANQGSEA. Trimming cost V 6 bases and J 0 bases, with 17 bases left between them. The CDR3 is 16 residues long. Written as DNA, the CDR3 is TGCAGCGTCCGGGACTCCCGGAATGCGAACACCGGGGAGCTGTTTTTT. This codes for CSVRDSRNANTGELFF.

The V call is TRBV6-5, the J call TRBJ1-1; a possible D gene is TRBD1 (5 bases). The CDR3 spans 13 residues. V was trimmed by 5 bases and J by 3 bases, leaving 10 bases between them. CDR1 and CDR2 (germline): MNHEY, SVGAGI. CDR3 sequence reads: CASSTTEDTEAFF. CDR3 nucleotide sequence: TGTGCCAGCAGTACGACAGAGGACACTGAAGCTTTCTTT.

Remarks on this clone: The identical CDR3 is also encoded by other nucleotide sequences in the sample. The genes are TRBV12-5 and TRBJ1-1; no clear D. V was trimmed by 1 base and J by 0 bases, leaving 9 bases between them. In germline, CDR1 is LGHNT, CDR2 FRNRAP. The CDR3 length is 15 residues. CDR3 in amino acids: CASGLGSGMNTEAFF. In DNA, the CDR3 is TGTGCTAGTGGTTTGGGCTCCGGGATGAACACTGAAGCTTTCTTT.